The next 27 T cell receptor beta chains were all read from a single sample in a study of shared clonotypes between healthy human individuals. TCRdb's copy holds only in-frame clones and misses some; the assay was immunoSEQ multiplex PCR. The sample carries approximately 720,000 clones, about 78% recorded once. The specimen sequenced was memory CD4+ T cells sorted from blood. Subset: CD45RA-negative fraction. The receptors stem from a woman in her 30s in good health.

V gene TRBV6-4 combines with J gene TRBJ2-2; TRBD1 is a possible D gene (6 bases). CDR3 length: 13 residues. V was clipped by 4 bases and J by 5 bases, with 8 bases between them. Germline V CDR1 and CDR2: MRHNA, SNTAGT. CDR3 in amino acids: CASSGTETGELFF. For the CDR3, the DNA is TGTGCCAGCAGTGGGACAGAGACCGGGGAGCTGTTTTTT.

This clone was detected many times. The chain combines TRBV27 with TRBJ2-1, with TRBD1 matching over 9 bases. This CDR3 contains 13 residues. J lost 12 bases, V lost 4 bases, and 7 bases had no gene match. Germline lookup yields CDR1 MNHEY and CDR2 SMNVEV (reference sequence). The CDR3, as DNA: TGTGCCAGCAGTTGGACAGGGGATAGCGGGCAGTTCTTC. Translation: CASSWTGDSGQFF.

As concerns this clone: The sample carries other DNA sequences with the same CDR3. The chain joins TRBV15 to TRBJ2-5; the D is unclear. The CDR3 consists of 15 residues. Germline V gene data show CDR1 as LNHNV and CDR2 as YYDKDF (reference sequence). With 1 base removed from V and 0 bases from J, the gap between germline ends came to 9 bases. In DNA, the CDR3 is TGTGCCACCAGCAGAGCAACGGGCTACCAAGAGACCCAGTACTTC. It yields the protein CATSRATGYQETQYF.

The count of this clone is one. The chain couples TRBV11-2 to TRBJ1-1, with D perhaps TRBD1 (6 bases). Germline CDR1 SGHAT, CDR2 FQNNGV. V was pared by 1 base and J by 10 bases, with 16 bases between. This CDR3 is 14 amino acids long. The CDR3 bases are TGTGCCAGCAGCTTAGGAGGAGGGGGGCAGCGAGCTTTCTTT. The encoded protein is CASSLGGGGQRAFF.

DNA for the CDR3: TGTGCCAGCTCACTTCCACAGGGGGCCTTCTACGAGCAGTACTTC. Protein product: CASSLPQGAFYEQYF. The genes are TRBV18 and TRBJ2-7; 9 positions agree with TRBD1. This CDR3 is built from 15 residues. Germline V lookup: CDR1 KGHSH, CDR2 LQKENI. The J segment lost 3 bases and the V segment lost 4 bases, leaving 7 bases of the junction unmatched.

This clone appeared a single time. The chain is built from TRBV7-6 and TRBJ1-3, with 7 bases matching TRBD1. The CDR3 loop spans 16 amino acids. Germline V gene lookup returns CDR1 SGHVS and CDR2 FNYEAQ. With 4 bases clipped from V and 0 bases from J, the junction kept 6 bases outside the gene matches. The CDR3 here is CASSSDQGDSGNTIYF. The CDR3 region has the DNA TGTGCCAGCAGCTCCGACCAGGGGGACTCTGGAAACACCATATATTTT.

Ten or more counts support this clone. The chain combines TRBV19 with TRBJ2-1; 7 nucleotides match TRBD1. Germline assignment: CDR1 LNHDA and CDR2 SQIVND (reference sequence). The CDR3 runs 16 residues. With V trimmed by 1 base and J by 7 bases, 10 bases remained unmatched. The CDR3 DNA is TGTGCCAGTAGTATAGGCGACAGGGTCGTCTATAATGAGCAGTTCTTC. As protein: CASSIGDRVVYNEQFF.

The rearrangement joins TRBV7-9 to TRBJ1-5; no definite D call. The CDR3 runs 14 residues. The germline gives CDR1 SEHNR, CDR2 FQNEAQ (reference sequence). Trimming cost V 5 bases and J 5 bases, with 13 bases left between them. The CDR3 coding sequence is TGTGCCAGCAGCCCGGACGGGGATTATCAGCCCCAGCATTTT. The encoded protein is CASSPDGDYQPQHF.

This clone was detected ten times or more. The chain couples TRBV5-1 to TRBJ2-7; D call uncertain. Per the germline V gene, CDR1 is SGHRS and CDR2 is YFSETQ. CDR3 size: 13 residues. V gave up 5 bases and J gave up 7 bases, with 16 bases separating them. This CDR3 reads CASRLNDGEEQYF. The CDR3 DNA reads as TGCGCCAGCAGGTTAAACGACGGAGAGGAGCAGTACTTC.

This chain links TRBV2 with TRBJ2-1, with a weak D call TRBD2 (5 bases). V dropped 8 bases and J dropped 6 bases, with 14 bases sitting between them. The CDR3 is 13 residues long. The germline CDR1 and CDR2 sequences are SNHLY and FYNNEI. The CDR3 loop is CASYGLGGNEQFF. The DNA for the CDR3 is TGTGCCAGCTATGGACTGGGCGGCAATGAGCAGTTCTTC.

The chain uses TRBV4-1 and TRBJ1-5, with D perhaps TRBD1 (6 bases). CDR1 and CDR2 from the germline V gene are MGHRA and YSYEKL. V was pared by 2 bases and J by 7 bases, with 21 bases between. This CDR3 comprises 17 residues. DNA of the CDR3: TGCGCCAGCAGCCAACCTGGCTTGGACAGTTTCAGGCAGCCCCAGCATTTT. Translating it yields CASSQPGLDSFRQPQHF.

The gene calls are TRBV4-1 and TRBJ1-5; unclear D gene. The length of the CDR3 is 16 residues. V was cut by 1 base and J by 2 bases, with 12 bases left in between. The V gene's germline CDR1 is MGHRA and CDR2 YSYEKL. CDR3 sequence (DNA): TGCGCCAGCAGCCAAGGCCTCTCTGGAGGCAATCAGCCCCAGCATTTT. Translation: CASSQGLSGGNQPQHF.

The rearrangement links TRBV19 to TRBJ1-2, with D unresolved. V lost 4 bases and J lost 0, with 18 bases in between. Germline loops: CDR1 LNHDA, CDR2 SQIVND (reference sequence). CDR3 length equals 17 residues. CDR3 in DNA: TGTGCCAGTAGTACCACCGTCATTTCTCACTCTAACTATGGCTACACCTTC. Protein sequence: CASSTTVISHSNYGYTF.

The rearrangement uses TRBV19 and TRBJ2-6; 9 nucleotides agree with TRBD1. The CDR3 loop spans 16 amino acids. The germline gives CDR1 LNHDA, CDR2 SQIVND (reference sequence). Trimming at V came to 3 bases and at J to 1 base, leaving 1 base not matched to a gene. The DNA for the CDR3 is TGTGCCAGTAGTATCGGACAGGGGTCTGGGGCCAACGTCCTGACTTTC. Translated, it gives CASSIGQGSGANVLTF.

V usage is TRBV5-1 and J usage is TRBJ2-7; D might be TRBD2 (5 bases). Per the germline V gene, CDR1 is SGHRS and CDR2 is YFSETQ. The germline V and J ends were trimmed by 0 bases and 0 bases, with 10 bases remaining between them. This CDR3 is 15 amino acids long. CDR3 DNA: TGCGCCAGCAGCTTGGGGGAGTGGCGCTCCTACGAGCAGTACTTC. Protein: CASSLGEWRSYEQYF.

The rearrangement joins TRBV11-2 to TRBJ2-7; 13 bases are shared with TRBD2. The CDR3 is 15 residues long. The germline V gene has CDR1 SGHAT and CDR2 FQNNGV. V was clipped by 4 bases and J by 2 bases; unmatched bases: 2. In DNA, the CDR3 is TGTGCCAGCAGCTCCGGACTAGCGGGAGCCTACGAGCAGTACTTC. Translated, it gives CASSSGLAGAYEQYF.

The rearrangement joins TRBV7-2 to TRBJ2-2; 7 nucleotides agree with TRBD1. Looked up from germline, CDR1 is SGHTA and CDR2 is FQGNSA. V shed 1 base, J shed 0 bases, and the junction held 11 bases outside the gene matches. The CDR3 length is 19 residues. This CDR3 reads CASSLGYRDSLSNTGELFF. In nucleotides, the CDR3 is TGTGCCAGCAGCTTAGGGTACCGGGACAGCCTTTCGAACACCGGGGAGCTGTTTTTT. Filled out from reference TRBV7-2 and TRBJ2-2, the complete variable domain reads GAGVSQSPSNKVTEKGKDVELRCDPISGHTALYWYRQSLGQGLEFLIYFQGNSAPDKSGLPSDRFSAERTGGSVSTLTIQRTQQEDSAVYLCASSLGYRDSLSNTGELFFGEGSRLTVL.

The chain has TRBV28 and TRBJ2-1; D might be TRBD2 (5 bases). The V gene's germline CDR1 is MDHEN and CDR2 SYDVKM. The CDR3 is 15 amino acids. Trimming removed 5 bases at V and 3 bases at J, with 14 bases between. The DNA of the CDR3 is TGTGCCAGCAGTGCCCATCGACTATTCTACAATGAGCAGTTCTTC. Translating it yields CASSAHRLFYNEQFF.

The J gene is TRBJ2-7, the V gene TRBV10-1, with D perhaps being TRBD1 or TRBD2 (5 bases each). Per the germline V gene, CDR1 is WNHNN and CDR2 is SYGVQD (reference sequence). The CDR3 consists of 13 residues. Trimming took off 6 bases at V and 3 bases at J, with 12 bases between the two ends. DNA of the CDR3: TGCGCCAGCAGCCCGGGACGGCACTACGAGCAGTACTTC. Translated, it gives CASSPGRHYEQYF.

The V and J genes are TRBV7-2 and TRBJ2-1; D remains ambiguous. Trimming stripped 2 bases from V and 2 bases from J, with 13 bases between. This CDR3 is 16 amino acids long. The germline CDR1 and CDR2 sequences are SGHTA and FQGNSA. The CDR3 DNA follows: TGTGCCAGCAGCTTATCGACCCTGAACCCCTACAATGAGCAGTTCTTC. Translation: CASSLSTLNPYNEQFF.

V usage is TRBV29-1 and J usage is TRBJ2-5, with D tentatively TRBD1 or TRBD2 (5 bases each). The J call may be faulty, since TRBJ2-7 better matches the DNA end. Per the germline V gene, CDR1 is SQVTM and CDR2 is ANQGSEA. The CDR3 spans 12 residues. The DNA of the CDR3 is TGCAGCGTGGGGACCCTCTACAGCGAGCAGTACTTC. Translating it yields CSVGTLYSEQYF.

The chain is built from TRBV11-2 and TRBJ2-7; TRBD1 aligns across 8 bases. The CDR3 is made up of 14 amino acids. The trim removed 4 bases at V and 4 bases at J, leaving 6 bases unmatched. CDR1 is SGHAT and CDR2 is FQNNGV in the germline V gene. Here the CDR3 DNA reads TGTGCCAGCAGCTCCCGGGACAGGACATACGAGCAGTACTTC. Encoded protein: CASSSRDRTYEQYF.

This clone was picked up a small number of times. V and J are TRBV10-3 and TRBJ1-2, with D maybe TRBD1 (5 bases). There are 13 residues in the CDR3. Germline V lookup: CDR1 ENHRY, CDR2 SYGVKD. V was cut by 4 bases and J by 8 bases, with 14 bases left in between. Here the CDR3 DNA reads TGTGCCATCAGTGGGGACCAAGGCGAAGGCTACACCTTC. Its protein product is CAISGDQGEGYTF.

The rearrangement uses TRBV19 and TRBJ2-4; TRBD2 matches at 8 bases. Germline CDR1 and CDR2: LNHDA and SQIVND (reference sequence). The J segment lost 1 base and the V segment lost 8 bases, leaving 7 bases of the junction unmatched. The CDR3 is made up of 15 amino acids. The CDR3, as DNA: TGTGCCAGTCTCCCCGGGAGGGCCGCCAAAAACATTCAGTACTTC. This encodes CASLPGRAAKNIQYF. The complete variable domain, with remaining parts taken from reference TRBV19 and TRBJ2-4, reads DGGITQSPKYLFRKEGQNVTLSCEQNLNHDAMYWYRQDPGQGLRLIYYSQIVNDFQKGDIAEGYSVSREKKESFPLTVTSAQKNPTAFYLCASLPGRAAKNIQYFGAGTRLSVL.

V and J are TRBV7-2 and TRBJ2-5, with 7 bases that match TRBD2. The V gene end was trimmed by 5 bases and the J gene end by 4 bases; junction bases not matched to a gene: 4. This CDR3 contains 13 residues. The germline V gene has CDR1 SGHTA and CDR2 FQGNSA. The CDR3 nucleotides are TGTGCCAGCAGCATGACTAGCCGAGAGACCCAGTACTTC. The encoded protein is CASSMTSRETQYF. The full variable domain, rest sourced from reference TRBV7-2 and TRBJ2-5, is GAGVSQSPSNKVTEKGKDVELRCDPISGHTALYWYRQSLGQGLEFLIYFQGNSAPDKSGLPSDRFSAERTGGSVSTLTIQRTQQEDSAVYLCASSMTSRETQYFGPGTRLLVL.

The V and J genes are TRBV7-9 and TRBJ2-7; D tentatively fits TRBD1 or TRBD2 (5 bases each). The CDR3 loop spans 15 amino acids. Germline assignment: CDR1 SEHNR and CDR2 FQNEAQ (reference sequence). The germline V and J ends were trimmed by 3 bases and 6 bases, with 18 bases remaining between them. CDR3 region: CASSFWGKQPGEQYF. The DNA for the CDR3 is TGTGCCAGCAGCTTTTGGGGGAAACAACCGGGCGAGCAGTACTTC.

This clone was seen a few times. The gene calls are TRBV28 and TRBJ1-3, with D unclear. The V end lost 8 bases, the J end lost 0 bases, and 14 bases lay between the germline ends. Germline CDR1 and CDR2: MDHEN and SYDVKM. The CDR3 is 15 residues long. The CDR3 sequence is CASSQYQHSGNTIYF. In DNA, the CDR3 is TGTGCCAGCTCCCAATACCAGCACTCTGGAAACACCATATATTTT.